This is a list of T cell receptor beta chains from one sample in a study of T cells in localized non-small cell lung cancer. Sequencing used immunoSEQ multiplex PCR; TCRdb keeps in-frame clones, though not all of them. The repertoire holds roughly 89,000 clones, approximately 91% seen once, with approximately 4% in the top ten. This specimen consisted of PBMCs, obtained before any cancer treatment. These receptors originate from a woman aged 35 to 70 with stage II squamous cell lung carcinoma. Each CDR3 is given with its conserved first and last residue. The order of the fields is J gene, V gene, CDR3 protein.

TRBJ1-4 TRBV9 CASSASSATNEKLFF
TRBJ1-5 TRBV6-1 CASNRNIEGSQPQHF
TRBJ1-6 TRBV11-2 CASSAPGSHNSPLHF
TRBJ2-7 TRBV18 CASSFRAGTATYEQYF
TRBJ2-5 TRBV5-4 CASSPGQGRETQYF
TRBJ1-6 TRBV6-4 CARGQGLDSPLHF
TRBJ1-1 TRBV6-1 CASSADRDWDTEAFF
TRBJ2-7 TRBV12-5 CASGLRQVPYEQYF
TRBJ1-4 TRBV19 CASSPAGEKLFF
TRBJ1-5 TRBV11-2 CASSFRQDSNQPQHF
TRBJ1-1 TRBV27 CASSLSWRARGNMNTEAFF
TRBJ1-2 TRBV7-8 CASSLEGGTYGYTF
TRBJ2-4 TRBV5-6 CASSRTGAGGIQYF